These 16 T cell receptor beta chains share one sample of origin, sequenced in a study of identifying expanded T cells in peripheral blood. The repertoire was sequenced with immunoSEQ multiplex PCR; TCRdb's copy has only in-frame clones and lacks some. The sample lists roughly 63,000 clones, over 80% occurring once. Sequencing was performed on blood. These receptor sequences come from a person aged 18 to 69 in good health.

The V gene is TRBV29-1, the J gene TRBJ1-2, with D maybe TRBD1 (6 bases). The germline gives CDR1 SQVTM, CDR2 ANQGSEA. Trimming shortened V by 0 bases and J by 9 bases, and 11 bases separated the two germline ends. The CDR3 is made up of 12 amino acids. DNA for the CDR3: TGCAGCGTTGAAGAAACGGGGGCCCGCTACACCTTC. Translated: CSVEETGARYTF.

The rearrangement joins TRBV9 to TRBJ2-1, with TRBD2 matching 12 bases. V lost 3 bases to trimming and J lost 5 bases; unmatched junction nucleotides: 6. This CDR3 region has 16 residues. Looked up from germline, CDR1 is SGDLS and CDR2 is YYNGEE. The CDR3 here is CASSARTSGDHNEQFF. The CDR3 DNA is TGTGCCAGCAGCGCAAGGACTAGCGGGGACCACAATGAGCAGTTCTTC.

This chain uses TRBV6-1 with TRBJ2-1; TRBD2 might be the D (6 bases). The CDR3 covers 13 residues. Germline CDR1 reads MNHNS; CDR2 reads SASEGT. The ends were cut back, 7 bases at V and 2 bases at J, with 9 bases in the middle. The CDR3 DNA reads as TGTGCCAGCACGGTAGCGGCCTACAATGAGCAGTTCTTC. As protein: CASTVAAYNEQFF.

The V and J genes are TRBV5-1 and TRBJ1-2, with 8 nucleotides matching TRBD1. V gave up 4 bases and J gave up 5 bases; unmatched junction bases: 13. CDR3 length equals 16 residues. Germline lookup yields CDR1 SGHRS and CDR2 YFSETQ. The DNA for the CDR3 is TGCGCCAGCAGCATAGAAATAACAGGGGGTCGATATGGCTACACCTTC. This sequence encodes CASSIEITGGRYGYTF. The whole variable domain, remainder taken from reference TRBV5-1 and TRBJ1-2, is KAGVTQTPRYLIKTRGQQVTLSCSPISGHRSVSWYQQTPGQGLQFLFEYFSETQRNKGNFPGRFSGRQFSNSRSEMNVSTLELGDSALYLCASSIEITGGRYGYTFGSGTRLTVV.

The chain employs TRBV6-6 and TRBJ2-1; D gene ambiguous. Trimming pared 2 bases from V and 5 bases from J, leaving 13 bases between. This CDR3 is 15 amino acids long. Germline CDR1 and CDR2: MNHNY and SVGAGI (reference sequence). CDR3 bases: TGTGCCAGCAGTTACCTCAGATCCGCTAACAATGAGCAGTTCTTC. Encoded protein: CASSYLRSANNEQFF.

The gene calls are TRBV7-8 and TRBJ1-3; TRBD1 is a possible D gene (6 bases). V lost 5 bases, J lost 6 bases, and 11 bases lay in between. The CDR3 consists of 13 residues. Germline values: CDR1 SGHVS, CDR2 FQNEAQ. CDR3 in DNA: TGTGCCAGCAGCACCAACAGGGAAAACACCATATATTTT. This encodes CASSTNRENTIYF.

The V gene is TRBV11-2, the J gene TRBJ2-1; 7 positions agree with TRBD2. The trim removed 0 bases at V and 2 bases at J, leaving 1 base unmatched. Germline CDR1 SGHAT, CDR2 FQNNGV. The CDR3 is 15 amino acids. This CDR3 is CASSLESGTYNEQFF. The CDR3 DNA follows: TGTGCCAGCAGCTTAGAAAGCGGGACCTACAATGAGCAGTTCTTC.

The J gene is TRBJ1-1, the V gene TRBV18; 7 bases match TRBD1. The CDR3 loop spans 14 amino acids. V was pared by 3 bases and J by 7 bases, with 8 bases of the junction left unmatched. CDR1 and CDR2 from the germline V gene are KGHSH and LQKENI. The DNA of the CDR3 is TGTGCCAGCTCACCGACGAAGGGGGCTGTTGAAGCTTTCTTT. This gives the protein CASSPTKGAVEAFF. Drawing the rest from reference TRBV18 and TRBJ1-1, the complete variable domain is NAGVMQNPRHLVRRRGQEARLRCSPMKGHSHVYWYRQLPEEGLKFMVYLQKENIIDESGMPKERFSAEFPKEGPSILRIQQVVRGDSAAYFCASSPTKGAVEAFFGQGTRLTVV.

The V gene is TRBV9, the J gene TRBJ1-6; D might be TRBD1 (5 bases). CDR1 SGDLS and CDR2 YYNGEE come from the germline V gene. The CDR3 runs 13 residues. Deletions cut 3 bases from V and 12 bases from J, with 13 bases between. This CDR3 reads CASSGGGGEPLHF. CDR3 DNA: TGTGCCAGCAGCGGCGGTGGGGGTGAACCCCTCCACTTT.

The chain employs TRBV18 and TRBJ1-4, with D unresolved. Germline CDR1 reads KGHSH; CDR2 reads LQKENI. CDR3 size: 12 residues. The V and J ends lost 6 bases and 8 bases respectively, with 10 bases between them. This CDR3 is CASSPGGEKLFF. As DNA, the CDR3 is TGTGCCAGCTCTCCGGGTGGCGAAAAACTGTTTTTT.

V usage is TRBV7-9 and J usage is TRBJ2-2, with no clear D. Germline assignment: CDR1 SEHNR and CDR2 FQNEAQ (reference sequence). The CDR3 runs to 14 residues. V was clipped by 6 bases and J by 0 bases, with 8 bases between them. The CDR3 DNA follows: TGTGCCAGCAGTTTACAGTCGAACACCGGGGAGCTGTTTTTT. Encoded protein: CASSLQSNTGELFF.

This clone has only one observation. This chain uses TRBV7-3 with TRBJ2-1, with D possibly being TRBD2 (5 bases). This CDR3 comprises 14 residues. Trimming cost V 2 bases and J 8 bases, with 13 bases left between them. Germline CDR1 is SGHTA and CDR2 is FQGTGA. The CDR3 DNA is TGTGCCAGCAGCTTATCATTGGGAGATGATGAGCAGTTCTTC. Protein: CASSLSLGDDEQFF.

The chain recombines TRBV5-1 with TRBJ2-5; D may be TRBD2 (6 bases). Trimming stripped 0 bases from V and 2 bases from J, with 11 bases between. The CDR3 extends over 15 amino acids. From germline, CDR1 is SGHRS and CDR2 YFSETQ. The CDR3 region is CASSLVGGPQETQYF. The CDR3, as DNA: TGCGCCAGCAGCTTGGTCGGGGGTCCGCAAGAGACCCAGTACTTC. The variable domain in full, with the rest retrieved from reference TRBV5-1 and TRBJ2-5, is KAGVTQTPRYLIKTRGQQVTLSCSPISGHRSVSWYQQTPGQGLQFLFEYFSETQRNKGNFPGRFSGRQFSNSRSEMNVSTLELGDSALYLCASSLVGGPQETQYFGPGTRLLVL.

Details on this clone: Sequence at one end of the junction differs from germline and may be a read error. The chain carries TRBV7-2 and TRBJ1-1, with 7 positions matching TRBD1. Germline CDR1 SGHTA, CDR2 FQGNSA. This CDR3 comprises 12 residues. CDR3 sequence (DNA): TGTGCCAGCAGCTTAGGGACAGGTGAAACTTTCTTT. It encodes CASSLGTGETFF.

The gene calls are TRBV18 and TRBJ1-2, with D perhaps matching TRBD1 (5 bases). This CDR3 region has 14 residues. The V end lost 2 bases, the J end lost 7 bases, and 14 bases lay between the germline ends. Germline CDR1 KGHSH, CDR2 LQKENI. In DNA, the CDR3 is TGTGCCAGCTCACCAAATCGGGGGGAGATTGGCTACACCTTC. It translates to CASSPNRGEIGYTF. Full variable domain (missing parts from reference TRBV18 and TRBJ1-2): NAGVMQNPRHLVRRRGQEARLRCSPMKGHSHVYWYRQLPEEGLKFMVYLQKENIIDESGMPKERFSAEFPKEGPSILRIQQVVRGDSAAYFCASSPNRGEIGYTFGSGTRLTVV.

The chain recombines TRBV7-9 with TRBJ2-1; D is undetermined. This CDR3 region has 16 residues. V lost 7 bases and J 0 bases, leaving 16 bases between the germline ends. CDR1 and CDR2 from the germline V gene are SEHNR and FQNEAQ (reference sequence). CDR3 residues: CASTTWGTSSYNEQFF. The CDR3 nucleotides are TGTGCCAGCACTACATGGGGTACCAGCTCCTACAATGAGCAGTTCTTC.